This passage covers 20 T cell receptor beta chains from one sample sequenced in a study of T cells after yellow fever vaccination. TCRdb used MiXCR to reprocess the 5' RACE reads, holding one entry per CDR3 protein. This sample has 400,000 or so distinct CDR3 sequences; 15% to 20% occur once, and the top ten carry roughly a sixth. Sequencing used PBMCs, obtained before the yellow fever booster vaccination. Every receptor here comes from a man between 18 and 29 years old who received the YFV17D yellow fever vaccine.

This clonotype was detected only a few times. The J gene is TRBJ2-4, the V gene TRBV20-1; TRBD2 matches at 7 bases. Looked up from germline, CDR1 is DFQATT and CDR2 is SNEGSKA (reference sequence). CDR3 length: 16 amino acids. V lost 6 bases to trimming and J lost 1 base; unmatched junction nucleotides: 12. The CDR3 nucleotides read TGCAGTGCGCTGGGGGGGGGAGGATGGGCCAAAAACATTCAGTACTTC. Its protein product is CSALGGGGWAKNIQYF.

This sequence joins TRBV7-4 and TRBJ2-5; tentatively, D is TRBD2 (6 bases). Germline CDR1 SGHVT, CDR2 SQSDAQ. This CDR3 has 16 amino acids. V was cut by 9 bases and J by 5 bases, with 25 bases left in between. CDR3 amino acids: CARIDGTLKAGETQYF. CDR3 DNA: TGTGCCAGGATCGACGGGACTCTAAAAGCTGGGGAGACCCAGTACTTC.

This clonotype has a handful of counts. The rearrangement links TRBV20-1 to TRBJ2-3, with D possibly TRBD2 on 5 matching bases. The germline gives CDR1 DFQATT, CDR2 SNEGSKA (reference sequence). V was clipped by 5 bases and J by 4 bases, with 13 bases between them. There are 13 residues in the CDR3. This CDR3 reads CSAADGLSDTQYF. The CDR3 DNA sequence: TGCAGTGCTGCCGACGGACTTTCAGATACGCAGTATTTT.

The V gene is TRBV5-1, the J gene TRBJ1-1; D gene ambiguous. The CDR3 length is 14 residues. V was clipped by 0 bases and J by 4 bases, with 10 bases between them. The germline CDR1 and CDR2 sequences are SGHRS and YFSETQ. The CDR3 region is CASSLGGPTTEAFF. CDR3 nucleotides: TGCGCCAGCAGCTTGGGTGGGCCCACCACTGAAGCTTTCTTT.

This clonotype was recorded at least ten times. The chain joins TRBV5-1 to TRBJ1-2; D not resolved. Germline V gene lookup returns CDR1 SGHRS and CDR2 YFSETQ. CDR3 length: 13 residues. V was clipped by 2 bases and J by 6 bases, with 11 bases between them. The CDR3 sequence: CASSLGLEDGYTF. For the CDR3, the DNA is TGCGCCAGCAGCTTAGGTCTTGAGGATGGCTACACCTTC.

The gene calls are TRBV7-9 and TRBJ2-7, with a possible D match to TRBD2 (7 bases). The CDR3 is 15 amino acids. The germline V gene has CDR1 SEHNR and CDR2 FQNEAQ (reference sequence). The V end lost 3 bases, the J end lost 3 bases, and 15 bases lay between the germline ends. The CDR3 reads CASSLGGGSIYEQYF. The DNA for the CDR3 is TGTGCCAGCAGCTTGGGCGGGGGCTCTATCTACGAGCAGTACTTC.

DNA of the CDR3: TGCGCCAGCAGTGCCGGGACAGTCTACGAGCAGTACTTC. Encoded protein: CASSAGTVYEQYF. This chain joins TRBV5-1 and TRBJ2-7; 7 positions agree with TRBD1. The CDR3 spans 13 residues. V trimming: 5 bases; J trimming: 3 bases; junction bases outside the gene matches: 5. The germline V gene has CDR1 SGHRS and CDR2 YFSETQ.

This sequence joins TRBV3-1 and TRBJ2-7; 10 nucleotides agree with TRBD1. The length of the CDR3 is 17 residues. Trimming cost V 3 bases and J 5 bases; bases outside gene matches: 13. Germline assignment: CDR1 LGHDT and CDR2 YNNKEL (reference sequence). The CDR3 spells CASSHHELGQGVNEQYV. DNA for the CDR3: TGTGCCAGCAGCCACCACGAACTCGGACAGGGGGTGAACGAGCAGTACGTC.

This chain connects TRBV19 to TRBJ2-7; TRBD1 agrees at 8 bases. The CDR3 length is 15 residues. The V segment lost 2 bases and the J segment 0 bases; nucleotides outside the gene matches: 3. Germline-derived CDR1 and CDR2 are LNHDA and SQIVND (reference sequence). CDR3 amino acids: CASSIRGTGSYEQYF. In nucleotides, the CDR3 is TGTGCCAGTAGTATAAGAGGGACAGGCTCCTACGAGCAGTACTTC.

The rearrangement uses TRBV7-3 and TRBJ1-1, with 9 bases identical to TRBD1. V shed 6 bases, J shed 1 base, and the junction held 6 bases outside the gene matches. Germline assignment: CDR1 SGHTA and CDR2 FQGTGA. This CDR3 spans 15 amino acids. CDR3 sequence reads: CASRLTGGSNTEAFF. The DNA of the CDR3 is TGTGCCAGCAGGCTCACAGGGGGCTCGAACACTGAAGCTTTCTTT.

As DNA, the CDR3 is TGTGCCAGCAGCTTCGGTTTCGGGCTCGCGGGTTACGAGCAGTACTTC. Protein: CASSFGFGLAGYEQYF. The chain recombines TRBV7-9 with TRBJ2-7; possible D gene TRBD2, 5 bases. The V end was cut by 3 bases, the J end by 4 bases, with 19 bases between. This CDR3 is 16 amino acids long. The V gene's germline CDR1 is SEHNR and CDR2 FQNEAQ (reference sequence).

This clonotype was counted between two and nine times. The rearrangement joins TRBV27 to TRBJ2-7; perhaps TRBD1 as D (5 bases). This CDR3 is built from 14 residues. Germline CDR1 MNHEY, CDR2 SMNVEV (reference sequence). V lost 3 bases and J lost 4, with 13 bases in between. Here the CDR3 DNA reads TGTGCCAGCAGTTTTGGCAGGGTTGAATACGAGCAGTACTTC. It encodes CASSFGRVEYEQYF.

A few counts support this clonotype. V usage is TRBV20-1 and J usage is TRBJ2-2; D is unclear. Trimming removed 3 bases from V and 4 bases from J, with 9 bases in between. Germline-derived CDR1 and CDR2 are DFQATT and SNEGSKA (reference sequence). The CDR3 runs to 13 residues. For the CDR3, the DNA is TGCAGTGCTAGCTTAGGCCCCACCGGGGAGCTGTTTTTT. Amino acid sequence: CSASLGPTGELFF.

The chain has TRBV25-1 and TRBJ1-4; 7 nucleotides match TRBD1. The length of the CDR3 is 15 residues. Germline CDR1 is MGHDK and CDR2 is SYGVNS. With V trimmed by 2 bases and J by 2 bases, 2 bases remained unmatched. CDR3 DNA sequence: TGTGCCAGCAGTGAACCCAGGGGGACTAATGAAAAACTGTTTTTT. It encodes CASSEPRGTNEKLFF.

V and J are TRBV9 and TRBJ1-1, with D tentatively TRBD1 (6 bases). V lost 0 bases to trimming and J lost 3 bases, with 12 bases between them. CDR3 size: 15 residues. Germline CDR1 and CDR2: SGDLS and YYNGEE. The CDR3 DNA sequence: TGTGCCAGCAGCGTAGACGCAGGGGAGTACACTGAAGCTTTCTTT. This encodes CASSVDAGEYTEAFF.

In its sample, this clonotype was seen many times. This rearrangement joins TRBV12-3 or TRBV12-4 to TRBJ1-2, with 7 bases fitting TRBD1. J gave up 2 bases and V 8 bases, and 5 bases lay outside the gene matches. This CDR3 has 13 amino acids. The CDR3 DNA is TGTGCCAGCCACCCGGGACAGAACTATGGCTACACCTTC. Protein sequence: CASHPGQNYGYTF.

The table lists this clonotype with many counts. The genes are TRBV6-5 and TRBJ1-5, with a tentative D call TRBD1 (6 bases). The CDR3 has 13 amino acids. Germline lookup yields CDR1 MNHEY and CDR2 SVGAGI. Trimming shortened V by 8 bases and J by 6 bases, and 14 bases separated the two germline ends. The CDR3 sequence is CASREGGGQPQHF. Here the CDR3 DNA reads TGTGCCAGCCGAGAGGGGGGGGGTCAGCCCCAGCATTTT.

There are a few counts of this clonotype. The rearrangement uses TRBV6-2 or TRBV6-3 and TRBJ2-6; a weak D match, TRBD1 (6 bases). Germline V gene sequence: CDR1 MNHEY, CDR2 SVGEGT. Trimming pared 6 bases from V and 3 bases from J, leaving 15 bases between. The CDR3 extends over 16 amino acids. As DNA, the CDR3 is TGTGCCAGCAGAACGGACAGCCCTATTGGGGCCAACGTCCTGACTTTC. It is translated as CASRTDSPIGANVLTF.

This chain uses TRBV9 with TRBJ2-1; 10 nucleotides agree with TRBD1. This CDR3 has 15 residues. The trim removed 3 bases at V and 3 bases at J, leaving 3 bases unmatched. In germline, CDR1 is SGDLS, CDR2 YYNGEE. CDR3 DNA sequence: TGTGCCAGCAGCGGCGGACAGGGGGTCTACAATGAGCAGTTCTTC. It specifies CASSGGQGVYNEQFF.

This clonotype was seen a few times. The chain carries TRBV29-1 and TRBJ1-1; D remains unclear. CDR3 length equals 13 residues. Germline V gene sequence: CDR1 SQVTM, CDR2 ANQGSEA. V lost 5 bases to trimming and J lost 7 bases, with 17 bases between them. CDR3 residues: CSVLIPATHEAFF. The DNA for the CDR3 is TGCAGCGTTTTGATCCCTGCGACCCATGAAGCTTTCTTT. The full variable domain, its missing parts supplied by reference TRBV29-1 and TRBJ1-1, is SAVISQKPSRDICQRGTSLTIQCQVDSQVTMMFWYRQQPGQSLTLIATANQGSEATYESGFVIDKFPISRPNLTFSTLTVSNMSPEDSSIYLCSVLIPATHEAFFGQGTRLTVV.